This TCR beta chain was profiled in a study of spatial heterogeneity in lung cancer. Study background: Detection consistently captured more beta-chain sequences than alpha-chain sequences.

The germline gives CDR1 LGHNA, CDR2 YNFKEQ. The CDR3 has 17 residues. The junction had 7 bases not matched to a gene; V was cut back by 0 bases and J by 2 bases. This clonotype was seen many times. Its cognate antigen is unknown. Described time point: sample taken at primary tumor resection. Whole RNA obtained from tumor, nontumor lung or frozen PBMC underwent sequencing without sorting. Study results and limitations: For expanded intratumoral alpha and beta TCRs, counts tracked tumor mutation counts. Expanded TCR counts, ubiquitous and regional, correlated respectively with ubiquitous and regional nonsynonymous mutation counts.

TCRdb reprocessed the 5' RACE reads with MiXCR, giving one entry per CDR3 protein. The sample holds about 15,000 distinct CDR3 sequences, less than 7.5% seen once. The chain is built from TRBV4-2 and TRBJ2-7; 10 bases match TRBD2. The sequence came from a male donor with early-stage non-small cell lung cancer. The input for sequencing was lung tumor tissue, taken at surgery. The CDR3 region has the DNA TGTGCCAGCAGCCAAGATGCCGGGAGCGGGGGGGCCTACGAGCAGTACTTC. Translation gives CASSQDAGSGGAYEQYF.